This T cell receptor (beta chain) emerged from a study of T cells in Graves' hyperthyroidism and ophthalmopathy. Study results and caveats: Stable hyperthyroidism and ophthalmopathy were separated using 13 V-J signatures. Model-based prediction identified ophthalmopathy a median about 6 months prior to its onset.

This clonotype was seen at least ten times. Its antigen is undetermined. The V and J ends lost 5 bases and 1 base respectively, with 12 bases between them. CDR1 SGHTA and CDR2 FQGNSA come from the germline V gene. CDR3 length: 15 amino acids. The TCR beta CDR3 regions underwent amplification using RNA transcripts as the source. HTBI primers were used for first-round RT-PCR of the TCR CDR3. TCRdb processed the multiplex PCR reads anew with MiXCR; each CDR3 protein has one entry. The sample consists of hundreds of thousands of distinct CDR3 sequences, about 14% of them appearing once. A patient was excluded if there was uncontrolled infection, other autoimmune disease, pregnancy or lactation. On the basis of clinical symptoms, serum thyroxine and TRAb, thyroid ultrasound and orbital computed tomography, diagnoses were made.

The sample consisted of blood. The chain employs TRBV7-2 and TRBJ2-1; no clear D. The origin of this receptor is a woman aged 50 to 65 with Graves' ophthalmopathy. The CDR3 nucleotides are TGTGCCAGCAGCCGCCGGGCAGGTTCCTACAATGAGCAGTTCTTC. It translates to CASSRRAGSYNEQFF.